This T cell receptor (beta chain) was identified in a study of early T cells in non-severe SARS-CoV-2 infection. About the research overall: Unsorted whole blood bulk RNA was sequenced, with unpaired chains.

V lost 1 base to trimming and J lost 7 bases, with 8 bases between them. Germline values: CDR1 DFQATT, CDR2 SNEGSKA (reference sequence). The CDR3 is 13 residues long. In TCRdb, the 5' RACE reads were re-called with MiXCR into one record per CDR3 protein. Of 80,000 or so distinct CDR3 sequences detected, about 14% appear once; the ten largest clones hold about 12%. The origin of this receptor is an adult who was a healthcare worker with PCR-confirmed SARS-CoV-2 infection or an uninfected control (not recorded which). The source material was whole blood. The chain has TRBV20-1 and TRBJ1-6; D possibly corresponds to TRBD1 (5 bases). The CDR3 DNA is TGCAGTGCTAGAGCACAGGAAAATTCACCCCTCCACTTT. This encodes CSARAQENSPLHF.